A selection of T cell receptor beta chains follows, all from one sample in a study of OX40 agonist ivuxolimab in advanced cancers. The data were produced by immunoSEQ multiplex PCR, yet TCRdb's version contains in-frame clones alone and is incomplete. The table records around 80,000 clones, approximately 91% of them present only once. The sequencing here drew on CD4+ or CD8+ T cells sorted from blood, taken in a trial of the OX40 agonist ivuxolimab. All receptors derive from an adult with an advanced solid tumor such as melanoma, head and neck, liver or kidney cancer. The CDR3 runs from the conserved cysteine through the conserved F or W. A D gene is named only where the DNA matches it firmly. Size is stated for part of the rows, as once, few or many counts, or as a class when the clone is expanded.

d_call j_call clone_size v_call cdr3_nt cdr3_aa
TRBD1 TRBJ2-1 . TRBV10-3 TGTGCCATCAGTTTGGACAGGTTGGGGTACAATGAGCAGTTCTTC CAISLDRLGYNEQFF
. TRBJ1-2 . TRBV13 TGTGCCAGCAGCTTAGGAGGTTCCCCGGCGGGCTATGGCTACACCTTC CASSLGGSPAGYGYTF
TRBD2 TRBJ2-1 . TRBV5-1 TGCGCCAGCAGCTTGGCGGGGACTAGCGGGGGGAATGAGCAGTTCTTC CASSLAGTSGGNEQFF
. TRBJ1-2 . TRBV28 TGTGCCAGCAGTTTAGGGCAGGGCTCCTACGGCTACACCTTC CASSLGQGSYGYTF
TRBD2 TRBJ2-7 . TRBV2 TGTGCCAGCAGAAACACTTGGGGGGGCTACGAGCAGTACTTC CASRNTWGGYEQYF
. TRBJ2-5 once TRBV11-2 TGTGCCAGCAGCTTAGATGGGGGTGGCCGGGAGACCCAGTACTTC CASSLDGGGRETQYF
. TRBJ2-7 . TRBV14 TGTGCCAGCAGCCGTACAGACCTCGTGCAGTACTTC CASSRTDLVQYF
TRBD1 TRBJ1-5 . TRBV18 TGTGCCAGCTCACCTAACGGACAGGGAGGCCAGCCCCAGCATTTT CASSPNGQGGQPQHF
. TRBJ2-5 . TRBV5-4 TGTGCCAGCAGGACGGGGCGTTCCACCCGAGAGACCCAGTACTTC CASRTGRSTRETQYF
TRBD1 TRBJ1-6 . TRBV30 TGTGCCTGGAGTACAACTAGGACAGGGGGAATTTTTAGAGGTTCACCCCTCCACTTT CAWSTTRTGGIFRGSPLHF
. TRBJ1-1 . TRBV6-1 TGTGCCAGCAGTGAGGTTCCGGGGTTCCAACGGGGAGCTTTCTTT CASSEVPGFQRGAFF
. TRBJ2-1 . TRBV15 TGTGCCACCAGCGCCTACAGGTGGGGGTCCAATGAGCAGTTCTTC CATSAYRWGSNEQFF
TRBD1 TRBJ2-7 . TRBV7-3 TGTGCCAGCAGCTTAAAGCCGGGCGGGACAGGGGAGTCCTACGAGCAGTACTTC CASSLKPGGTGESYEQYF
TRBD2 TRBJ2-7 . TRBV11-3 TGTGCCAGCAGCTTAGGGGAGGGCTACGAGCAGTACTTC CASSLGEGYEQYF
. TRBJ1-2 . TRBV10-3 TGTGCCATCAGTGAGCCTCAGTTCATCTATGGCTACACCTTC CAISEPQFIYGYTF
. TRBJ2-1 . TRBV9 TGTGCCAGCAGCGCGGGGCTCCGTGATGAGCAGTTCTTC CASSAGLRDEQFF
. TRBJ2-5 . TRBV12-2 TGTGCAAGTCGCTTTATGCGCCTAGCCCAAGAGACCCAGTACTTC CASRFMRLAQETQYF
. TRBJ2-2 . TRBV11-2 TGTGCCAGCAGCTCACCTCTCGGAACTACCGGGGAGCTGTTTTTT CASSSPLGTTGELFF
. TRBJ2-5 . TRBV5-1 TGCGCCAGCAGCGTCGGGCTTAGCGAGACCCAGTACTTC CASSVGLSETQYF
. TRBJ2-1 . TRBV10-2 TGCGCCAGTAAACAGGGAGGTCCCTATAATGAGCAGTTCTTC CASKQGGPYNEQFF
. TRBJ2-5 few TRBV6-4 TGTGCCAGCAGTGACTCGAGCGTGGGGGCCCGGTTGGGAGAGACCCAGTACTTC CASSDSSVGARLGETQYF
. TRBJ2-4 once TRBV19 TGTGCCAGTAGTATCAGCGGCCTAAACATTCAGTACTTC CASSISGLNIQYF
. TRBJ1-5 few TRBV5-8 TGTGCCAGCAGCCCCCCAGCGGGTCAGCCCCAGCATTTT CASSPPAGQPQHF
TRBD2 TRBJ2-5 . TRBV5-6 TGTGCCAGCAGCCTGGCGGTAGGCTTCAGGTTAGCGGGAGAGACCCAGTACTTC CASSLAVGFRLAGETQYF
. TRBJ1-1 . TRBV10-2 TGCGCCAGCAGGGCGGTGAACACTGAAGCTTTCTTT CASRAVNTEAFF
. TRBJ2-7 . TRBV6-1 TGTGCCAGCAGTCTCCCCTACGAGCAGTACTTC CASSLPYEQYF
TRBD2 TRBJ2-7 . TRBV6-6 TGTGCCAGCAGAGAGGGACTAGCGGGGGGCTACGAGCAGTACTTC CASREGLAGGYEQYF
. TRBJ2-5 few TRBV5-1 TGCGCCAGCAGCTTGGGTGTCGGGACATTCCAAGAGACCCAGTACTTC CASSLGVGTFQETQYF
TRBD1 TRBJ1-4 . TRBV19 TGTGCCAGTAGTCCGGGACAGGGGGCGAATGAAAAACTGTTTTTT CASSPGQGANEKLFF
. TRBJ2-3 . TRBV19 TGTGCCAGTAGTACAACCACCGCTAGCACAGATACGCAGTATTTT CASSTTTASTDTQYF
. TRBJ1-1 . TRBV28 TGTGCCAGCAGCCTCCCCCGGGGAGCAGGGGACACTGAAGCTTTCTTT CASSLPRGAGDTEAFF
. TRBJ2-2 . TRBV5-1 TGCGCCAGCAGCCTCCTACAGGGAAACACCGGGGAGCTGTTTTTT CASSLLQGNTGELFF
. TRBJ2-2 . TRBV7-6 TGTGCCAGCAGCTTAGGAGGAGCTGGAAACACCGGGGAGCTGTTTTTT CASSLGGAGNTGELFF
TRBD2 TRBJ2-1 . TRBV11-2 TGTGCCAGCAGCTCAGCTAGCGGGGGGGCTAGTGAGCAGTTCTTC CASSSASGGASEQFF
. TRBJ1-2 few TRBV9 TGTGCCAGCAGCGCGTGGACGGGAGGCTACACCTTC CASSAWTGGYTF
. TRBJ1-5 . TRBV25-1 TGTGCCAGCAGGAGGGGAGGTGACAATCAGCCCCAGCATTTT CASRRGGDNQPQHF
. TRBJ2-7 . TRBV2 TGTGCCAGCAGTGAAGCTTTCCACGAGCAGTACTTC CASSEAFHEQYF
. TRBJ2-5 . TRBV10-3 TGTGCCATCAGTAACCTAGGGGAGACCCAGTACTTC CAISNLGETQYF
TRBD1 TRBJ1-5 . TRBV6-1 TGTGCCAGCAGTGATTACAGGGGGATCAATCAGCCCCAGCATTTT CASSDYRGINQPQHF
. TRBJ1-1 . TRBV19 TGTGCCAGTAGTATATCCTTATGGAGGTCCGGCACTGAAGCTTTCTTT CASSISLWRSGTEAFF
. TRBJ1-2 once TRBV29-1 TGCAGCGCCAAACAGGATGGTTTTGGTGGCTACACCTTC CSAKQDGFGGYTF
. TRBJ2-1 . TRBV5-6 TGTGCCAGCAGCTTGGCTAGCTGGTATTACGATGAGCAGTTCTTC CASSLASWYYDEQFF
. TRBJ1-5 . TRBV21-1 TGTGCCAGCAGCAAAGAAAACCCCAACCAGACAGATAGCAATCAGCCCCAGCATTTT CASSKENPNQTDSNQPQHF
. TRBJ1-4 . TRBV19 TGTGCCAGTAGGATCGGGAAACCTGCAACTAATGAAAAACTGTTTTTT CASRIGKPATNEKLFF
. TRBJ1-4 . TRBV30 TGTGCCTGGAGTGTATTAGCTTCGGCCGCAACTAATGAAAAACTGTTTTTT CAWSVLASAATNEKLFF
. TRBJ1-5 . TRBV30 TGTGCCTGGAGTGTATCGGGCAGCAATCAGCCCCAGCATTTT CAWSVSGSNQPQHF
. TRBJ2-7 . TRBV5-1 TGCGCCAGCAGCTTGAGGGACGGGTACGAGCAGTACTTC CASSLRDGYEQYF
TRBD1 TRBJ2-1 . TRBV18 TGTGCCAGCTCGGACAGGGGCACAACGCCTAATGAGCAGTTCTTC CASSDRGTTPNEQFF
. TRBJ1-2 . TRBV7-2 TGTGCCAGCAGCTTAGTAGGGGGGGTCTATGGCTACACCTTC CASSLVGGVYGYTF
. TRBJ2-2 . TRBV6-5 TGTGCCAGCAGTGACCGGACAGATACCGGGGAGCTGTTTTTT CASSDRTDTGELFF
. TRBJ1-3 . TRBV4-1 TGCGCCAGCAGCCCTACAGGGACTGGAAACACCATATATTTT CASSPTGTGNTIYF
TRBD2 TRBJ2-3 . TRBV25-1 TGTGCCAGCAGTGAATATCGTGGTAGCGGGGATACGCAGTATTTT CASSEYRGSGDTQYF
. TRBJ1-2 . TRBV6-4 TGTGCCAGCAGAGGATGGGACGGTGGCGGTGGCTACACCTTC CASRGWDGGGGYTF
TRBD2 TRBJ2-7 . TRBV5-4 TGTGCCAGCAGCTTGGGTCTAGCGGGAGGTTACGAGCAGTACTTC CASSLGLAGGYEQYF
. TRBJ2-1 once TRBV7-2 TGTGCCAGCAGCTTAGCTGGGAGCTCCTACAATGAGCAGTTCTTC CASSLAGSSYNEQFF
. TRBJ2-5 . TRBV5-6 TGTGCCAGCAGCTTGGAGAGGCGCACGGAGACCCAGTACTTC CASSLERRTETQYF
TRBD1 TRBJ1-5 . TRBV19 TGTGCCAGTACCCTGGACAGGGAAGGGGGCAATCAGCCCCAGCATTTT CASTLDREGGNQPQHF